The T cell receptor (beta chain) under discussion was sequenced for a study of blood T cell repertoires in COVID-19. Study at large: Collection of acute and convalescent COVID-19 samples took place in the United States, Italy and Spain. PBMCs, B-cell-depleted T cells, or T cells provided the cDNA or gDNA that made up the material.

This CDR3 spans 16 amino acids. As originally analysed: Nucleated cell counts were estimated from reference gene primer amplification. Sequencing was performed with immunoSEQ multiplex PCR; in TCRdb, only in-frame clones are kept and a portion is missing. The V and J calls and clone size were taken over from that table, and D and trimming were inferred from the DNA. The data contain 220,000 or so clones, 82% of them singletons. Material: peripheral blood. This clonotype was sampled from a woman aged 80 or over with acute or convalescent COVID-19. The V and J genes are TRBV7-5 and TRBJ1-5. TRBV7-5 constitutes a pseudogene. The CDR3 reads CARSPLAGGADQPQHF. The DNA of the CDR3 is TGTGCCAGAAGCCCTCTCGCGGGGGGCGCGGATCAGCCCCAGCATTTT.